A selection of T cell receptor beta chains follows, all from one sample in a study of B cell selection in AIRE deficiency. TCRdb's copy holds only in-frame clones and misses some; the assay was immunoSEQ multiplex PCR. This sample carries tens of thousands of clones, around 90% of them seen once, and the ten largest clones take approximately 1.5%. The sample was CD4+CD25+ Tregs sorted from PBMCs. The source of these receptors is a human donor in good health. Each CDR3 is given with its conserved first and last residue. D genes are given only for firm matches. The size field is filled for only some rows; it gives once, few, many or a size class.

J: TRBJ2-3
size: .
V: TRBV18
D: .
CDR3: CASSPGGTDTQYF
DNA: TGTGCCAGCTCTCCAGGGGGCACAGATACGCAGTATTTT

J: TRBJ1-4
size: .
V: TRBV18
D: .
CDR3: CASSLRGDATNEKLFF
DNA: TGTGCCAGCTCCCTAAGAGGGGATGCAACTAATGAAAAACTGTTTTTT

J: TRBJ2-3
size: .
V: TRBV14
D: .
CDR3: CASSPLGADTQYF
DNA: TGTGCCAGCAGCCCCCTGGGCGCGGATACGCAGTATTTT

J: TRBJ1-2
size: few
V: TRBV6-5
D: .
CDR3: CASSNLSGLLYGYTF
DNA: TGTGCCAGCAGTAATCTTTCAGGGTTACTCTATGGCTACACCTTC

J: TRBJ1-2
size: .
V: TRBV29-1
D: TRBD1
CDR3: CSAGTGGGYGYTF
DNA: TGCAGCGCCGGGACAGGTGGGGGCTATGGCTACACCTTC

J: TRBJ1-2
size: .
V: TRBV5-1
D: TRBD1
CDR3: CASSPGQGDGYTF
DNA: TGCGCCAGCAGCCCGGGACAGGGAGATGGCTACACCTTC

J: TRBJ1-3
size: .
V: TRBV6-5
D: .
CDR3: CASNRFSGNTIYF
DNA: TGTGCCAGCAACCGGTTCTCTGGAAACACCATATATTTT

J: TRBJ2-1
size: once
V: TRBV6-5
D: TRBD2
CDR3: CASSYESSGRSAQQFF
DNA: TGTGCCAGCAGTTACGAGTCTAGCGGGCGGTCTGCCCAGCAGTTCTTC

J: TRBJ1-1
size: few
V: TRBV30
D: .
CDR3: CAWSNPANTEAFF
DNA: TGTGCCTGGAGTAATCCGGCGAACACTGAAGCTTTCTTT

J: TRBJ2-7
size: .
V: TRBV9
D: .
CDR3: CASSVGVLSDEQYF
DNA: TGTGCCAGCAGCGTTGGAGTACTAAGCGACGAGCAGTACTTC

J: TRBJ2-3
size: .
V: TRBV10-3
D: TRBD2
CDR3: CAIKVLAGGRNTQYF
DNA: TGTGCCATCAAGGTTTTAGCGGGGGGGAGAAATACGCAGTATTTT

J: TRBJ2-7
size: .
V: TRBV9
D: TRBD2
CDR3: CASSPGVAGGTSQHEQYF
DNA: TGTGCCAGCAGCCCCGGGGTAGCGGGGGGGACTTCTCAGCACGAGCAGTACTTC

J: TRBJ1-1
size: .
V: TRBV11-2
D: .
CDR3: CASSRTAEAFF
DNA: TGTGCCAGCAGCCGAACAGCTGAAGCTTTCTTT

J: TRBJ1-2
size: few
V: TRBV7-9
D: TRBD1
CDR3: CASSRGITGEGYTF
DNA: TGTGCCAGCAGCCGCGGAATTACAGGGGAAGGCTACACCTTC

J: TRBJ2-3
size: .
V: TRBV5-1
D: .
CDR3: CASSNPGRGPDTQYF
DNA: TGCGCCAGCAGCAATCCGGGACGGGGGCCAGATACGCAGTATTTT

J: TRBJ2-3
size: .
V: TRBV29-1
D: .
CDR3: CSVERSEDTQYF
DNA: TGCAGCGTTGAACGAAGCGAAGATACGCAGTATTTT

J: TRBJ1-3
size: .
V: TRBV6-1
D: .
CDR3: CASSLGHSGNTIYF
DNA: TGTGCCAGCAGCCTAGGACACTCTGGAAACACCATATATTTT

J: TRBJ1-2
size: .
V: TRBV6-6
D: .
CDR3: CASRKSQGDYGYTF
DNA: TGTGCCAGCAGAAAATCCCAGGGTGACTATGGCTACACCTTC

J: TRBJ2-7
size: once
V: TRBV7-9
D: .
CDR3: CASSLRTSGEQYF
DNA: TGTGCCAGCAGCCTGAGGACGTCGGGCGAGCAGTACTTC

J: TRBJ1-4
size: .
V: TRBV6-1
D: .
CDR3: CASSVPNRGEKLFF
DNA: TGTGCCAGCAGTGTACCCAACCGTGGGGAAAAACTGTTTTTT

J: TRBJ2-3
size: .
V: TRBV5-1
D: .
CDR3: CASRTDMDTQYF
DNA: TGCGCCAGCAGGACCGATATGGATACGCAGTATTTT

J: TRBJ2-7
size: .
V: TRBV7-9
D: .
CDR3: CASSQTGGVIKYEQYF
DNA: TGTGCCAGCAGTCAGACAGGAGGGGTGATTAAGTACGAGCAGTACTTC

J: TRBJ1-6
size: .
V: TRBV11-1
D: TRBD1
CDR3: CASSLVTGDSPLHF
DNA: TGTGCCAGCAGCTTAGTTACAGGGGACTCACCCCTCCACTTT

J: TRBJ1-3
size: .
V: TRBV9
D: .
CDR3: CASSVGGGPGNTIYF
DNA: TGTGCCAGCAGCGTAGGTGGGGGCCCTGGAAACACCATATATTTT

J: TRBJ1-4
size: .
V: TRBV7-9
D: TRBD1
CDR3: CASNSDRAGEKLFF
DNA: TGTGCCAGCAACTCCGACAGGGCCGGTGAAAAACTGTTTTTT

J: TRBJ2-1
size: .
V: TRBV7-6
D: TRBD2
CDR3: CASSRGLAGGGEQFF
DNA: TGTGCCAGCAGCCGGGGACTAGCGGGGGGCGGTGAGCAGTTCTTC

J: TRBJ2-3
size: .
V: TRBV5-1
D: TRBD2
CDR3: CASSDSGVGTDTQYF
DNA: TGCGCCAGCAGCGATAGCGGGGTGGGCACAGATACGCAGTATTTT

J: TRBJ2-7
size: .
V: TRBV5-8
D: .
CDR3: CASRGGLADPGVDEQYF
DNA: TGTGCCAGCAGAGGAGGGTTGGCGGACCCAGGAGTGGACGAGCAGTACTTC

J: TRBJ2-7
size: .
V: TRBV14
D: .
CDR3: CASSQDNGLSGPSYEQYF
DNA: TGTGCCAGCAGCCAAGATAACGGACTTAGCGGCCCCTCCTACGAGCAGTACTTC

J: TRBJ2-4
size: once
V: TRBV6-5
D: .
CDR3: CASSYGAGPLGIQYF
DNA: TGTGCCAGCAGTTATGGTGCGGGACCCTTAGGCATTCAGTACTTC

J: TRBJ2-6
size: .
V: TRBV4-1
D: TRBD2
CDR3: CASSHMGLADRSGANVLTF
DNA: TGCGCCAGCAGCCATATGGGACTAGCGGATAGATCTGGGGCCAACGTCCTGACTTTC

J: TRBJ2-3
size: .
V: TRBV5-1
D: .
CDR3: CASSLDDTQYF
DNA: TGCGCCAGCAGCTTAGACGATACGCAGTATTTT

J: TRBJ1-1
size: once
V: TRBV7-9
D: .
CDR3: CASSLAEGGGTEAFF
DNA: TGTGCCAGCAGCTTAGCCGAGGGCGGCGGGACTGAAGCTTTCTTT

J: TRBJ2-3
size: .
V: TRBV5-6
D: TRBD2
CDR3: CASRWDYLSDTQYF
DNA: TGTGCCAGCAGATGGGACTACCTATCAGATACGCAGTATTTT

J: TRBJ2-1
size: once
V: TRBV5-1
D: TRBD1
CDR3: CASSLQGAGRNEQFF
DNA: TGCGCCAGCAGCCTTCAGGGGGCAGGTAGAAATGAGCAGTTCTTC

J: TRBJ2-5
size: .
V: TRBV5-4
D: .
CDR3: CASSLLRGETQYF
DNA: TGTGCCAGCAGCTTGCTCCGGGGGGAGACCCAGTACTTC

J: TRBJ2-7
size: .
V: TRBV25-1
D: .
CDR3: CASRAQGHEQYF
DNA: TGTGCCAGCAGGGCACAGGGACACGAGCAGTACTTC

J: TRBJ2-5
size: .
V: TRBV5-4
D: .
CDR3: CASSHGMGRDTETQYF
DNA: TGTGCCAGCAGCCATGGCATGGGACGGGACACCGAGACCCAGTACTTC

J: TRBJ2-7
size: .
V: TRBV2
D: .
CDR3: CASSEGVSYEQYF
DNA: TGTGCCAGCAGTGAAGGAGTCTCCTACGAGCAGTACTTC

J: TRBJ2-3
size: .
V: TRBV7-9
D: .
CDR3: CASSLVTAGWGTQYF
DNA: TGTGCCAGCAGCTTAGTTACGGCGGGTTGGGGTACGCAGTATTTT

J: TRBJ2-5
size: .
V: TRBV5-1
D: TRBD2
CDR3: CASSSLTLAGGPGETQYF
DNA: TGCGCCAGCAGCTCACTCACCCTAGCGGGAGGGCCAGGGGAGACCCAGTACTTC

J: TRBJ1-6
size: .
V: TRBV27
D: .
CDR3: CASSFVWGQHNSPLHF
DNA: TGTGCCAGCAGTTTTGTATGGGGGCAGCATAATTCACCCCTCCACTTT

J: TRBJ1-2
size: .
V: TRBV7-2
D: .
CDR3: CASSVTGSGYTF
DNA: TGTGCCAGCAGCGTAACAGGGTCTGGCTACACCTTC

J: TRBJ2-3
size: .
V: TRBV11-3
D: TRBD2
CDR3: CASSFGRTADTQYF
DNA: TGTGCCAGCAGCTTCGGGAGGACCGCAGATACGCAGTATTTT

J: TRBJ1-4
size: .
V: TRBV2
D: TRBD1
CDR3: CASSESPGRGRLEKLFF
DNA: TGTGCCAGCAGTGAGAGCCCCGGCAGGGGGCGCCTTGAAAAACTGTTTTTT

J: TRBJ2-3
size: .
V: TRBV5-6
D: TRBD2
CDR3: CASSNTGTSAIRTDTQYF
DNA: TGTGCCAGCAGCAACACCGGGACTAGCGCGATACGCACAGATACGCAGTATTTT

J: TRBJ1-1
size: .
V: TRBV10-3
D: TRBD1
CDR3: CAIRDRGRNTEAFF
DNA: TGTGCCATCAGGGACAGGGGGAGAAACACTGAAGCTTTCTTT

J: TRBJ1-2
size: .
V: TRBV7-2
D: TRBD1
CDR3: CASSRGQAPGDGYTF
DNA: TGTGCCAGCAGCCGGGGACAGGCCCCGGGGGATGGCTACACCTTC

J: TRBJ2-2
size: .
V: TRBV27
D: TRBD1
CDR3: CASSYLTGTGKFFTGELFF
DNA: TGTGCCAGCAGTTACCTTACCGGGACAGGGAAGTTCTTCACCGGGGAGCTGTTTTTT

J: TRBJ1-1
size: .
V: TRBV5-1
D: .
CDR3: CASSRDSVAGTEAFF
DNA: TGCGCCAGCAGTAGGGACTCCGTCGCGGGCACTGAAGCTTTCTTT